The 25 T cell receptor beta chains given below trace back to one sample, sequenced in a study of blood T cell repertoires in COVID-19. Profiling relied on immunoSEQ multiplex PCR, and the TCRdb table lists in-frame clones only, not all of them. The sample comprises over 25,000 clones, about nine tenths of which are singletons, and approximately 13% rests with the top ten. The sequenced material came from peripheral blood. These receptor sequences come from a human donor in a cohort sampled during active COVID-19. The donor label of this sample is uncertain.

The chain links TRBV19 to TRBJ2-6, with 9 bases identical to TRBD1. The germline V gene has CDR1 LNHDA and CDR2 SQIVND (reference sequence). J gave up 2 bases and V 6 bases, and 14 bases lay outside the gene matches. This CDR3 spans 19 amino acids. The CDR3 nucleotides are TGTGCCAGTAGGTTTAACACCGGGACAGGGAACCCTGGGGCCAACGTCCTGACTTTC. Protein product: CASRFNTGTGNPGANVLTF.

This chain joins TRBV7-8 and TRBJ2-7, with D tentatively TRBD2 (6 bases). Germline CDR1 reads SGHVS; CDR2 reads FQNEAQ. V was clipped by 5 bases and J by 0 bases, with 14 bases between them. The CDR3 runs 15 residues. The chain's CDR3 is CASSPYAGSSYEQYF. The CDR3 bases are TGTGCCAGCAGCCCCTACGCGGGGAGCTCCTACGAGCAGTACTTC.

This clone showed up just a few times. The rearrangement links TRBV10-3 to TRBJ2-3; 7 positions match TRBD2. This CDR3 comprises 14 residues. The germline gives CDR1 ENHRY, CDR2 SYGVKD. J was trimmed by 2 bases and V by 6 bases; bases with no gene match: 5. CDR3 in amino acids: CAIRRGSDTDTQYF. CDR3 coding DNA: TGTGCCATCAGGCGGGGGTCCGACACAGATACGCAGTATTTT.

This clone was observed once. The genes are TRBV7-8 and TRBJ1-1, with no clear D. Trimming cost V 1 base and J 8 bases, with 11 bases left between them. Germline CDR1 SGHVS, CDR2 FQNEAQ. This CDR3 is 13 amino acids long. The DNA of the CDR3 is TGTGCCAGCAGCTTAGGAGCGCAGAACGAAGCTTTCTTT. Amino acids: CASSLGAQNEAFF.

V gene TRBV12-3 or TRBV12-4 combines with J gene TRBJ2-7; 7 bases agree with TRBD2. V trimming: 4 bases; J trimming: 4 bases; junction bases outside the gene matches: 1. This CDR3 contains 12 residues. In DNA, the CDR3 is TGTGCCAGCAGTTCCGGGAGGTACGAGCAGTACTTC. Protein: CASSSGRYEQYF.

The chain's CDR3 is CASSLSGDNYNEQFF. In DNA form, the CDR3 reads TGCGCCAGCAGCTTGAGCGGGGACAACTACAATGAGCAGTTCTTC. The J gene is TRBJ2-1, the V gene TRBV5-1, with D maybe TRBD2 (7 bases). The CDR3 has 15 residues. V was pared by 1 base and J by 3 bases, with 11 bases between. Germline CDR1 SGHRS, CDR2 YFSETQ. Filled out from reference TRBV5-1 and TRBJ2-1, the complete variable domain reads KAGVTQTPRYLIKTRGQQVTLSCSPISGHRSVSWYQQTPGQGLQFLFEYFSETQRNKGNFPGRFSGRQFSNSRSEMNVSTLELGDSALYLCASSLSGDNYNEQFFGPGTRLTVL.

The chain employs TRBV6-6 and TRBJ1-1; D may be TRBD1 (6 bases). Trimming cost V 6 bases and J 1 base, with 12 bases left between them. CDR3 length equals 14 residues. Germline V gene lookup returns CDR1 MNHNY and CDR2 SVGAGI (reference sequence). The CDR3 reads CASRIRDKNTEAFF. In nucleotides, the CDR3 is TGTGCCAGCAGGATCCGGGACAAGAACACTGAAGCTTTCTTT.

The gene calls are TRBV7-6 and TRBJ1-5, with a tentative D call TRBD1 (6 bases). V lost 6 bases and J 5 bases, leaving 11 bases between the germline ends. This CDR3 comprises 13 residues. The germline V gene has CDR1 SGHVS and CDR2 FNYEAQ. Here the CDR3 reads CASSSGVYQPQHF. The CDR3 DNA reads TGTGCCAGCAGTTCAGGGGTCTATCAGCCCCAGCATTTT.

The V call is TRBV5-1, the J call TRBJ2-2; TRBD1 is a possible D gene (6 bases). V lost 0 bases and J lost 7, with 10 bases in between. The CDR3 is 14 amino acids. Germline V gene lookup returns CDR1 SGHRS and CDR2 YFSETQ. The CDR3 reads CASSLAIGGGELFF. The CDR3 region has the DNA TGCGCCAGCAGCTTGGCCATAGGGGGCGGGGAGCTGTTTTTT.

This chain joins TRBV7-2 and TRBJ2-3, with D perhaps TRBD2 (6 bases). V was cut by 3 bases and J by 4 bases, with 8 bases left in between. Germline V gene lookup returns CDR1 SGHTA and CDR2 FQGNSA. CDR3 length: 13 residues. The CDR3 is CASSFGGADTQYF. CDR3 DNA: TGTGCCAGCAGCTTCGGCGGGGCAGATACGCAGTATTTT.

The J gene is TRBJ2-3, the V gene TRBV27; 15 bases match TRBD2. With V trimmed by 4 bases and J by 5 bases, 7 bases remained unmatched. The CDR3 has 17 amino acids. The V gene's germline CDR1 is MNHEY and CDR2 SMNVEV (reference sequence). CDR3 nucleotides: TGTGCCAGCAGTTCCGGACTAGCGGGGGGGCGGGTAGATACGCAGTATTTT. Protein: CASSSGLAGGRVDTQYF.

V usage is TRBV11-2 and J usage is TRBJ1-1, with TRBD1 identical over 7 bases. This CDR3 has 15 amino acids. V was clipped by 4 bases and J by 0 bases; unmatched bases: 5. Per the germline V gene, CDR1 is SGHAT and CDR2 is FQNNGV. The CDR3 bases are TGTGCCAGCAGCTCGTCCGGGACAGTGAACACTGAAGCTTTCTTT. Translating it yields CASSSSGTVNTEAFF.

The chain has TRBV10-3 and TRBJ2-7, with 8 bases that match TRBD1. With V trimmed by 4 bases and J by 0 bases, 2 bases remained unmatched. CDR1 and CDR2 from the germline V gene are ENHRY and SYGVKD. This CDR3 region has 14 residues. The CDR3 sequence is CAISGTGYSYEQYF. CDR3 DNA: TGTGCCATCAGTGGGACAGGGTACTCCTACGAGCAGTACTTC.

V is TRBV4-1 and J is TRBJ1-4; 7 positions agree with TRBD1. Germline CDR1 MGHRA, CDR2 YSYEKL. J was trimmed by 3 bases and V by 4 bases; bases with no gene match: 2. CDR3 length equals 14 residues. CDR3 coding DNA: TGCGCCAGCAGCCGGGACAGATCTAATGAAAAACTGTTTTTT. It codes for CASSRDRSNEKLFF.

This sequence joins TRBV19 and TRBJ1-2; 8 bases are shared with TRBD1. Germline loops: CDR1 LNHDA, CDR2 SQIVND (reference sequence). The CDR3 totals 15 residues. With 5 bases clipped from V and 1 base from J, the junction kept 6 bases outside the gene matches. The CDR3, as DNA: TGTGCCAGTAGTTCGCACAGGGGGGATAACTATGGCTACACCTTC. Translating gives CASSSHRGDNYGYTF. Drawing the rest from reference TRBV19 and TRBJ1-2, the complete variable domain is DGGITQSPKYLFRKEGQNVTLSCEQNLNHDAMYWYRQDPGQGLRLIYYSQIVNDFQKGDIAEGYSVSREKKESFPLTVTSAQKNPTAFYLCASSSHRGDNYGYTFGSGTRLTVV.

The chain carries TRBV27 and TRBJ2-2, with D perhaps TRBD2 (5 bases). The CDR3 covers 14 residues. Deletions cut 2 bases from V and 1 base from J, with 5 bases between. Germline V gene sequence: CDR1 MNHEY, CDR2 SMNVEV (reference sequence). The CDR3 DNA sequence: TGTGCCAGCAGTTTACGGGAGAACACCGGGGAGCTGTTTTTT. Encoded protein: CASSLRENTGELFF.

This clone was observed once. The rearrangement joins TRBV6-2 or TRBV6-3 to TRBJ1-5; 9 bases map to TRBD1. V dropped 5 bases and J dropped 3; count of bases not matched to a gene: 8. The CDR3 loop spans 16 amino acids. Germline V CDR1 and CDR2: MNHEY, SVGEGT. CDR3 sequence (DNA): TGTGCCAGCAGTCCCCGGGACAGGGCCCTCAATCAGCCCCAGCATTTT. Translated: CASSPRDRALNQPQHF.

The table lists this clone with a few counts. The chain combines TRBV4-1 with TRBJ2-7, with TRBD1 identical over 7 bases. CDR1 is MGHRA, CDR2 YSYEKL, per germline. The CDR3 has 16 residues. The ends lost 2 bases at V and 5 bases at J; junction bases unmatched: 12. The DNA of the CDR3 is TGCGCCAGCAGCCAACCTAGACAGGGAAAATACGACGAGCAGTACTTC. Translation: CASSQPRQGKYDEQYF.

This sequence joins TRBV6-2 or TRBV6-3 and TRBJ2-1; 10 bases map to TRBD2. V lost 4 bases and J lost 10; bases outside the gene matches: 13. This CDR3 comprises 16 residues. Germline assignment: CDR1 MNHEY and CDR2 SVGEGT. Written as DNA, the CDR3 is TGTGCCAGCAGTTCCCGGGGGAGCGGGGGGGCTCCAGAGCAGTTCTTC. Its translation: CASSSRGSGGAPEQFF.

This sequence joins TRBV13 and TRBJ1-1; D is perhaps TRBD1 (5 bases). Trimming pared 6 bases from V and 8 bases from J, leaving 16 bases between. Germline V CDR1 and CDR2: PRHDT, FYEKMQ (reference sequence). There are 13 residues in the CDR3. The CDR3 loop reads CASSRDSVAEAFF. The DNA of the CDR3 is TGTGCCAGCAGTCGCGACAGTGTGGCCGAAGCTTTCTTT. Together with reference TRBV13 and TRBJ1-1, the CDR3 gives the full variable domain: AAGVIQSPRHLIKEKRETATLKCYPIPRHDTVYWYQQGPGQDPQFLISFYEKMQSDKGSIPDRFSAQQFSDYHSELNMSSLELGDSALYFCASSRDSVAEAFFGQGTRLTVV.

V and J are TRBV3-1 (or the pseudogene TRBV3-2) and TRBJ2-3; 10 bases match TRBD2. The CDR3 extends over 16 amino acids. Unmatched junction bases numbered 12, after V lost 4 bases and J lost 8 bases. From germline, CDR1 is LGHDT and CDR2 YNNKEL (reference sequence). The CDR3 DNA is TGTGCCAGCAGCCCCCAGCGGGGGGGCCCCCGAAGTACGCAGTATTTT. This encodes CASSPQRGGPRSTQYF.

The V and J genes are TRBV7-3 and TRBJ1-5, with no clear D. CDR1 is SGHTA and CDR2 is FQGTGA in the germline V gene. This CDR3 spans 13 amino acids. V dropped 5 bases and J dropped 11 bases, with 16 bases sitting between them. The chain's CDR3 is CASSRTPMSAQHF. In nucleotides, the CDR3 is TGTGCCAGCAGCCGTACCCCGATGTCGGCCCAGCATTTT.

V is TRBV28 and J is TRBJ1-5, with D possibly TRBD1 on 5 matching bases. V lost 6 bases and J 0 bases, leaving 12 bases between the germline ends. The CDR3 length is 15 residues. Germline CDR1 MDHEN, CDR2 SYDVKM. The CDR3 here is CASRWATDSNQPQHF. Here the CDR3 DNA reads TGTGCCAGCAGATGGGCGACAGATAGCAATCAGCCCCAGCATTTT.

A single count supports this clone. V gene TRBV5-1 combines with J gene TRBJ2-3; the D is unclear. Trimming took off 2 bases at V and 1 base at J, with 11 bases between the two ends. Germline V gives CDR1 SGHRS, CDR2 YFSETQ. This CDR3 spans 15 amino acids. The CDR3 DNA is TGCGCCAGCAGCTTCTTCACCACACGCACAGATACGCAGTATTTT. Amino acid sequence: CASSFFTTRTDTQYF. Together with reference TRBV5-1 and TRBJ2-3, the CDR3 gives the full variable domain: KAGVTQTPRYLIKTRGQQVTLSCSPISGHRSVSWYQQTPGQGLQFLFEYFSETQRNKGNFPGRFSGRQFSNSRSEMNVSTLELGDSALYLCASSFFTTRTDTQYFGPGTRLTVL.

V is TRBV30 and J is TRBJ2-7, with D perhaps TRBD2 (5 bases). Looked up from germline, CDR1 is GTSNPN and CDR2 is SVGIG (reference sequence). Deletions cut 4 bases from V and 1 base from J, with 14 bases between. CDR3 length: 14 amino acids. This CDR3 is CAWNRGSGSYEQYF. CDR3 nucleotide sequence: TGTGCCTGGAATCGAGGGAGTGGTTCCTACGAGCAGTACTTC. The full variable domain, its missing parts supplied by reference TRBV30 and TRBJ2-7, is SQTIHQWPATLVQPVGSPLSLECTVEGTSNPNLYWYRQAAGRGLQLLFYSVGIGQISSEVPQNLSASRPQDRQFILSSKKLLLSDSGFYLCAWNRGSGSYEQYFGPGTRLTVT.